This TCR beta chain was recorded in a study of spatial heterogeneity in lung cancer. About the research overall: The authors sequenced available follow-up PBMC samples, taken a median of roughly two years after resection.

TCRdb itself ran the 5' RACE reads through MiXCR, one entry per CDR3 protein. The data hold roughly 70,000 distinct CDR3 sequences, with over 7% observed a single time. CDR1 and CDR2 from the germline V gene are MDHEN and SYDVKM. Deletions cut 3 bases from V and 6 bases from J, with 13 bases between. The CDR3 spans 14 residues. The sample holds many counts of this clonotype. Time point indicated: blood at routine non-recurrence follow-up after resection. Without sorting, whole RNA was sequenced from tumor, nontumor lung or frozen PBMC. This sample comprised PBMCs, obtained at follow-up. The clonotype originates from a female donor with early-stage non-small cell lung cancer. This chain links TRBV28 with TRBJ2-3; D might be TRBD1 or TRBD2, each matching 5 bases. CDR3 loop: CASSFQGWGDTQYF. CDR3 in DNA: TGTGCCAGCAGTTTTCAGGGATGGGGGGATACGCAGTATTTT.